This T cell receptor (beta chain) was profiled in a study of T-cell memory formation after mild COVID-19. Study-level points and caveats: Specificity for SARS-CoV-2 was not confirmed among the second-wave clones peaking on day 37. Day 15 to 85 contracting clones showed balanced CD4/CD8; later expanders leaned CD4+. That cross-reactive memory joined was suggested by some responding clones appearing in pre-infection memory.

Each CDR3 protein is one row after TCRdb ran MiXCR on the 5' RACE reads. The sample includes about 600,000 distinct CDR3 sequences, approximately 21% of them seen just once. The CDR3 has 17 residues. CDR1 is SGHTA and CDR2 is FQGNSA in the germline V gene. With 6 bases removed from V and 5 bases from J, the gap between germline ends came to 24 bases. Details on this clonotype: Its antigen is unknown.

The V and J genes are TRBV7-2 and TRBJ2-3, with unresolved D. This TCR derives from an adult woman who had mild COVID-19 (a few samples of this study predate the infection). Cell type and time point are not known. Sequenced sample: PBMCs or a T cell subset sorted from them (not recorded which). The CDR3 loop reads CASSQSPPGGSGDTQYF. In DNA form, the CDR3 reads TGTGCCAGCAGTCAAAGTCCCCCAGGCGGAAGTGGAGATACGCAGTATTTT.